This TCR beta chain was captured in a study of T cells after somatic rescue of genetic block. Assay used: immunoSEQ multiplex PCR; TCRdb lists only in-frame clones, some missing. The data show 13,000 to 15,000 clones, 55% to 75% seen once. The sequenced sample was peripheral blood mononuclear cells (PBMCs). The source is a boy between 10 and 17 years old.

The CDR3 DNA sequence: TGTGCCAGCAGCTGGGGACTAGCGGGGCTCCCCTACGAGCAGTACTTC. Protein: CASSWGLAGLPYEQYF. This sequence joins TRBV11-2 and TRBJ2-7, with 13 bases identical to TRBD2. Germline assignment: CDR1 SGHAT and CDR2 FQNNGV. CDR3 size: 16 residues. V shed 4 bases, J shed 2 bases, and the junction held 5 bases outside the gene matches. Complete variable domain (other parts from reference TRBV11-2 and TRBJ2-7): EAGVAQSPRYKIIEKRQSVAFWCNPISGHATLYWYQQILGQGPKLLIQFQNNGVVDDSQLPKDRFSAERLKGVDSTLKIQPAKLEDSAVYLCASSWGLAGLPYEQYFGPGTRLTVT.